The 19 T cell receptor beta chains below all came from one sample that was sequenced in a study of tumor and adjacent non-tumor tissue in lung cancer. TCRbeta libraries were built with three rounds of nested PCR, modified from ARM-PCR. TCRdb fed the multiplex PCR reads into MiXCR, producing one record per CDR3 protein. The data show almost 75,000 distinct CDR3 sequences, with under 70% seen just once and about 27% held by the top ten. No cell sorting was done before RNA was extracted from the tissue. The normal lung tissue was taken more than 3 cm from the tumor edge. Sequencing was done on a sample of distant non-tumor lung tissue. The receptors shown here come from a woman in her fifties or sixties with non-small cell lung cancer.

As regards this clonotype: Relative to the germline gene, one junction end is altered; a read error may explain this. The V gene is TRBV14, the J gene TRBJ2-3; tentative D call: TRBD2 (5 bases). CDR3 size: 13 residues. The germline gives CDR1 SGHDN, CDR2 FVKESK. The CDR3 sequence: CAGSQDLRDTQYF. The CDR3 region has the DNA TGTGCCGGCAGCCAAGATCTACGGGATACGCAGTATTTC.

As concerns this clonotype: The junction departs from germline at one end; a sequencing error may be responsible. The chain combines TRBV6-5 with TRBJ1-1, with D possibly matching TRBD1 (5 bases). The CDR3 is made up of 14 amino acids. Per the germline V gene, CDR1 is MNHEY and CDR2 is SVGAGI. The CDR3 DNA sequence: TGTGCAAGCAGCAGTGACAGAGTGAACACTGAAGCTTTCTTT. Its translation is CASSSDRVNTEAFF.

This clonotype was seen repeatedly, ten times or more. The chain joins TRBV4-1 to TRBJ2-1; TRBD2 matches 7 bases. This CDR3 has 15 amino acids. Germline V gene sequence: CDR1 MGHRA, CDR2 YSYEKL. V lost 1 base and J lost 8; bases outside the gene matches: 8. CDR3 coding DNA: TGCGCCAGCAGCCAAGGGTTAGCGGGTTATGATGAGCAGTTCTTC. As protein: CASSQGLAGYDEQFF.

A note on this clonotype: The germline gene is not matched at one end of the junction; a read error may be the cause. The V gene is TRBV12-3 or TRBV12-4, the J gene TRBJ1-4; D possibly corresponds to TRBD1 (5 bases). The CDR3 runs 13 residues. CDR3 amino acids: CASCLDKGEKLFF. The CDR3 bases are TGTGCCAGCTGTTTGGACAAGGGCGAAAAACTGTTTTTT.

For this clonotype: A much larger clone sits a single nucleotide away, making a read error possible. The chain couples TRBV20-1 to TRBJ2-1, with D tentatively TRBD1 (7 bases). This CDR3 is built from 12 residues. V was cut by 6 bases and J by 15 bases, with 21 bases left in between. Germline assignment: CDR1 DFQATT and CDR2 SNEGSKA (reference sequence). This CDR3 reads CSAIDREDEWFF. As DNA, the CDR3 is TGCAGTGCGATTGACAGGGAGGATGAGTGGTTCTTC.

Of note for this clonotype: This could be a read error, since a much larger clone is one nucleotide away. The chain carries TRBV6-1 and TRBJ2-7; TRBD1 is a possible D gene (6 bases). Germline loops: CDR1 MNHNS, CDR2 SASEGT. The ends were cut back, 2 bases at V and 5 bases at J, with 10 bases in the middle. The CDR3 totals 13 residues. CDR3 amino acids: CASSEQQGNEQYF. CDR3 nucleotide sequence: TGTGCCAGCAGTGAACAACAGGGTAACGAGCAGTACTTC.

This clonotype was recorded many times. The V call is TRBV29-1, the J call TRBJ2-1, with 8 bases aligning to TRBD1. V lost 6 bases to trimming and J lost 7 bases; unmatched junction nucleotides: 11. The germline gives CDR1 SQVTM, CDR2 ANQGSEA. The CDR3 consists of 14 residues. The CDR3 DNA reads TGCAGCGTCTCACAGGGGGTATCCTCTAATGAGCAGTTCTTC. This sequence encodes CSVSQGVSSNEQFF.

As regards this clonotype: Here the CDR3 omits its conserved ending phenylalanine or tryptophan, so a read error is the likely source. V and J are TRBV6-5 and TRBJ1-1; D perhaps matches TRBD1 (6 bases). The CDR3 has 14 residues. The ends were cut back, 10 bases at V and 6 bases at J, with 21 bases in the middle. The germline V gene has CDR1 MNHEY and CDR2 SVGAGI. CDR3 DNA: TGTGCCAACAAGCTTACAGGGACTAACCCTGAAGCTTTCTAT. Protein sequence: CANKLTGTNPEAFY.

To note about this clonotype: A much larger clone differs by one base, so this may be a read error. V usage is TRBV24-1 and J usage is TRBJ2-3; D is uncertain. The germline V gene encodes CDR1 KGHDR and CDR2 SFDVKD. CDR3 length: 12 amino acids. Written as DNA, the CDR3 is TGTACCACCGGTCGGGGCACAGATACGCAGTATTTT. Translating gives CTTGRGTDTQYF.

Remarks on this clonotype: Sequence at one end of the junction differs from germline and may be a read error. The chain has TRBV4-2 and TRBJ2-2; 8 bases are shared with TRBD2. This CDR3 has 17 residues. CDR1 and CDR2 from the germline V gene are LGHNA and YNFKEQ. CDR3 DNA sequence: TGCGCCAGCAGCCAAGATCCGTTACTAGCGGTCACCCGGGAGCTGTTTTTT. It specifies CASSQDPLLAVTRELFF.

This chain uses TRBV5-5 with TRBJ2-6, with TRBD1 matching 8 bases. Germline CDR1 and CDR2: SGHKS and YYEKEE (reference sequence). V shed 5 bases and J 0 bases; nucleotides not matched to a gene: 7. The CDR3 runs 17 residues. In DNA form, the CDR3 reads TGTGCCAGCAGAGGGACAGGACGATACTCTGGGGCCAACGTCCTGACTTTC. Translated, it gives CASRGTGRYSGANVLTF.

Notes on this clonotype: The junction and the germline gene differ at one end; a read error may be behind it. This chain uses TRBV29-1 with TRBJ2-1; D gene ambiguous. Germline CDR1 SQVTM, CDR2 ANQGSEA. The CDR3 totals 13 residues. CDR3 nucleotide sequence: TGCAGTGTTGACTTCGACCCTCACAATGAGCAGTTCTTC. This codes for CSVDFDPHNEQFF.

The gene calls are TRBV4-1 and TRBJ2-1, with a tentative D call TRBD2 (6 bases). V dropped 4 bases and J dropped 6 bases, with 13 bases sitting between them. CDR1 and CDR2 from the germline V gene are MGHRA and YSYEKL. The CDR3 has 14 amino acids. The CDR3 is CASSLLATSNEQFF. The CDR3 DNA reads as TGCGCCAGCAGCCTTTTGGCGACTAGCAATGAGCAGTTCTTC.

The chain recombines TRBV12-3 or TRBV12-4 with TRBJ2-7, with 7 bases that match TRBD2. Losses at the gene ends were 2 bases for V and 4 bases for J; bases not matched to a gene: 17. The CDR3 is 18 amino acids. The CDR3 protein is CASSLTAGLHRNVYEQYF. DNA of the CDR3: TGTGCCAGCAGTTTAACGGCGGGACTACACCGAAATGTGTACGAGCAGTACTTC.

This clonotype was counted only a few times. The CDR3 loop is CASRWGANTIYF. CDR3 coding DNA: TGTGCCAGCAGGTGGGGGGCAAACACCATATATTTT. The rearrangement uses TRBV28 and TRBJ1-3, with a tentative D call TRBD1 (6 bases). V lost 6 bases, J lost 6 bases, and 9 bases lay in between. The length of the CDR3 is 12 residues. Germline V gene sequence: CDR1 MDHEN, CDR2 SYDVKM.

To note about this clonotype: Being one base from a much bigger clone, this may be a read error. The CDR3 carries no conserved terminal phenylalanine or tryptophan, so it likely arises from a read error. The chain joins TRBV12-3 or TRBV12-4 to TRBJ1-6; D unresolved. V dropped 4 bases and J dropped 4 bases, with 8 bases sitting between them. The CDR3 has 14 residues. The CDR3 region is CASSSTPYNSPLHY. The CDR3 nucleotides are TGTGCCAGCAGTTCGACTCCTTATAATTCACCCCTCCACTAT.

Regarding this clonotype: Sequence at one end of the junction differs from germline and may be a read error. CDR3 loop: CSGRQPLNTEVFF. In nucleotides, the CDR3 is TGCAGTGGTCGACAGCCGTTGAACACTGAAGTTTTCTTT. This rearrangement joins TRBV20-1 to TRBJ1-1; D perhaps matches TRBD1 (5 bases). In germline, CDR1 is DFQATT, CDR2 SNEGSKA (reference sequence). The CDR3 has 13 amino acids.

This clonotype was observed a few times. The CDR3: CASRPSGYYEQYF. CDR3 coding DNA: TGTGCCAGCAGGCCCTCGGGTTACTACGAGCAGTACTTC. This chain joins TRBV14 and TRBJ2-7; D gene ambiguous. The germline gives CDR1 SGHDN, CDR2 FVKESK. This CDR3 is 13 amino acids long. V was trimmed by 6 bases and J by 3 bases, leaving 12 bases between them. Full variable domain (rest looked up from reference TRBV14 and TRBJ2-7): EAGVTQFPSHSVIEKGQTVTLRCDPISGHDNLYWYRRVMGKEIKFLLHFVKESKQDESGMPNNRFLAERTGGTYSTLKVQPAELEDSGVYFCASRPSGYYEQYFGPGTRLTVT.

This clonotype has a single count. The junction and the germline gene differ at one end; a read error may be behind it. The chain joins TRBV20-1 to TRBJ2-7; 12 bases are shared with TRBD2. The CDR3 consists of 17 residues. The germline V gene has CDR1 DFQATT and CDR2 SNEGSKA (reference sequence). CDR3 protein: CNARDTRLAGALYEQYF. The CDR3 region has the DNA TGCAATGCTAGAGACACAAGACTAGCGGGGGCTCTCTACGAGCAGTACTTC.